This is a list of T cell receptor beta chains from one sample in a study of cytotoxic CD8 clonotypes in ibrutinib-treated CLL. Only in-frame clones appear in the TCRdb table, and some are missing; sequencing was by immunoSEQ multiplex PCR. The sample lists a few hundred thousand clones; 60% to 80% were seen once. This sample comprised PBMCs, obtained after 36 months of ibrutinib treatment. All receptors come from a human donor with chronic lymphocytic leukemia. Each CDR3 is given with its conserved first and last residue. D genes are given only for firm matches. Only some rows state a clone size, as once, few, many or a class for expanded clones.

size: NA
J: TRBJ1-2
D: NA
V: TRBV11-2
CDR3: CASSSIMLVNYGYTF
DNA: TGTGCCAGCAGCTCAATAATGCTGGTGAACTATGGCTACACCTTC

size: NA
J: TRBJ1-4
D: NA
V: TRBV19
CDR3: CASSIIFGDTGEKLFF
DNA: TGTGCCAGTAGTATAATTTTCGGGGACACAGGGGAAAAACTGTTTTTT

size: NA
J: TRBJ1-5
D: NA
V: TRBV5-1
CDR3: CASSPGGVSQPQHF
DNA: TGCGCCAGCAGCCCCGGTGGGGTGAGTCAGCCCCAGCATTTT

size: few
J: TRBJ2-7
D: NA
V: TRBV28
CDR3: CASSSEWYEQYF
DNA: TGTGCCAGCAGTTCCGAGTGGTACGAGCAGTACTTC

size: few
J: TRBJ1-1
D: NA
V: TRBV13
CDR3: CASSAALGWEAEAFF
DNA: TGTGCCAGCAGCGCCGCCCTTGGTTGGGAGGCTGAAGCTTTCTTT

size: few
J: TRBJ2-1
D: NA
V: TRBV7-6
CDR3: CASSLAPRSSSYNEQFF
DNA: TGTGCCAGCAGCTTAGCTCCCAGGTCGAGCTCCTACAATGAGCAGTTCTTC

size: NA
J: TRBJ1-1
D: NA
V: TRBV4-1
CDR3: CASSHLISSAEAFF
DNA: TGCGCCAGCAGCCATCTTATAAGCAGCGCTGAAGCTTTCTTT

size: NA
J: TRBJ2-3
D: TRBD2
V: TRBV7-3
CDR3: CASSEPASGGNTDTQYF
DNA: TGTGCCAGCAGCGAACCAGCTAGCGGGGGGAACACAGATACGCAGTATTTT

size: few
J: TRBJ2-7
D: NA
V: TRBV29-1
CDR3: CSVEDKHYEQYF
DNA: TGCAGCGTTGAAGACAAACACTACGAGCAGTACTTC

size: NA
J: TRBJ1-2
D: TRBD1
V: TRBV5-4
CDR3: CASSLLTGGYNYGYTF
DNA: TGTGCCAGCAGCTTGCTGACAGGGGGCTACAACTATGGCTACACCTTC

size: NA
J: TRBJ2-1
D: TRBD1
V: TRBV4-1
CDR3: CASSQGQGRLPSSYNEQFF
DNA: TGCGCCAGCAGCCAAGGACAGGGGAGACTGCCAAGCTCCTACAATGAGCAGTTCTTC

size: NA
J: TRBJ1-5
D: TRBD1
V: TRBV4-1
CDR3: CASSYRDRGDQPQHF
DNA: TGCGCCAGCAGCTACCGGGACAGGGGGGATCAGCCCCAGCATTTT

size: few
J: TRBJ1-2
D: NA
V: TRBV4-1
CDR3: CASSQITDPRRGYTF
DNA: TGCGCCAGCAGCCAAATTACTGACCCCCGCCGGGGCTACACCTTC

size: NA
J: TRBJ2-1
D: TRBD2
V: TRBV7-9
CDR3: CASSAALAGGPYEQFF
DNA: TGTGCCAGCAGCGCCGCACTAGCGGGAGGGCCCTATGAGCAGTTCTTC

size: NA
J: TRBJ2-3
D: NA
V: TRBV6-6
CDR3: CASSYREGTDTQYF
DNA: TGTGCCAGCAGTTACAGGGAGGGCACAGATACGCAGTATTTT

size: once
J: TRBJ2-5
D: TRBD1
V: TRBV5-1
CDR3: CASSLGQGSGQETQYF
DNA: TGCGCCAGCAGCTTGGGACAGGGGAGCGGGCAAGAGACCCAGTACTTC

size: NA
J: TRBJ1-2
D: NA
V: TRBV28
CDR3: CASSLRGSKVQGYTF
DNA: TGTGCCAGCAGTTTACGGGGGAGTAAGGTTCAAGGCTACACCTTC

size: NA
J: TRBJ1-5
D: NA
V: TRBV6-6
CDR3: CASRKGGSNQPQHF
DNA: TGTGCCAGCAGAAAGGGAGGGAGCAATCAGCCCCAGCATTTT

size: NA
J: TRBJ2-7
D: NA
V: TRBV9
CDR3: CASSPGGRAEQYF
DNA: TGTGCCAGCAGCCCAGGCGGAAGGGCAGAGCAGTACTTC

size: NA
J: TRBJ2-1
D: NA
V: TRBV10-2
CDR3: CASSDIASYNEQFF
DNA: TGCGCCAGCAGTGATATAGCCTCCTACAATGAGCAGTTCTTC

size: NA
J: TRBJ2-5
D: NA
V: TRBV5-1
CDR3: CASSLAGKGETQYF
DNA: TGCGCCAGCAGCTTGGCCGGGAAGGGAGAGACCCAGTACTTC

size: NA
J: TRBJ2-7
D: NA
V: TRBV5-6
CDR3: CASSLGSGLTHYEQYF
DNA: TGTGCCAGCAGTCTCGGTTCGGGACTGACACATTACGAGCAGTACTTC

size: NA
J: TRBJ1-6
D: TRBD1
V: TRBV4-1
CDR3: CASSQGDRDGSPLHF
DNA: TGCGCCAGCAGCCAAGGGGACAGGGATGGTTCACCCCTCCACTTT

size: NA
J: TRBJ2-7
D: NA
V: TRBV4-2
CDR3: CASSQAIGGEQYF
DNA: TGTGCCAGCAGCCAAGCCATAGGGGGCGAGCAGTACTTC

size: NA
J: TRBJ2-7
D: TRBD1
V: TRBV12-5
CDR3: CASGFPQTDRASSYEQYF
DNA: TGTGCTAGTGGTTTCCCCCAGACGGACAGGGCCAGCTCCTACGAGCAGTACTTC

size: few
J: TRBJ2-3
D: NA
V: TRBV4-1
CDR3: CASSQVEDSDTQYF
DNA: TGCGCCAGCAGCCAAGTGGAGGACAGCGATACGCAGTATTTT

size: NA
J: TRBJ2-2
D: NA
V: TRBV4-3
CDR3: CASAGENGGELFF
DNA: TGCGCCTCAGCAGGGGAAAACGGCGGGGAGCTGTTTTTT

size: NA
J: TRBJ2-1
D: NA
V: TRBV29-1
CDR3: CSVARSSSYNEQFF
DNA: TGCAGCGTTGCTCGGTCTAGCTCCTACAATGAGCAGTTCTTC

size: few
J: TRBJ2-7
D: NA
V: TRBV2
CDR3: CASSVVRGHEQYF
DNA: TGTGCCAGCAGTGTGGTACGGGGCCACGAGCAGTACTTC

size: few
J: TRBJ1-5
D: TRBD1
V: TRBV19
CDR3: CASSTFLDRGRGNQPQHF
DNA: TGTGCCAGTAGTACCTTTCTCGACAGGGGGCGAGGCAATCAGCCCCAGCATTTT

size: NA
J: TRBJ1-1
D: NA
V: TRBV10-3
CDR3: CAISAEVNTEAFF
DNA: TGTGCCATCAGTGCGGAAGTGAACACTGAAGCTTTCTTT

size: NA
J: TRBJ2-3
D: TRBD2
V: TRBV5-4
CDR3: CASSAAGGTDTQYF
DNA: TGTGCCAGCAGCGCAGCGGGAGGCACAGATACGCAGTATTTT

size: few
J: TRBJ2-5
D: NA
V: TRBV2
CDR3: CASSDWGFGETQYF
DNA: TGTGCCAGCAGTGACTGGGGTTTCGGGGAGACCCAGTACTTC

size: NA
J: TRBJ1-2
D: TRBD1
V: TRBV10-3
CDR3: CAISETGQGARGYTF
DNA: TGTGCCATCAGTGAGACGGGACAGGGGGCGCGTGGCTACACCTTC

size: few
J: TRBJ2-5
D: TRBD2
V: TRBV2
CDR3: CASSGGRGQETQYF
DNA: TGTGCCAGCAGTGGCGGGCGGGGGCAAGAGACCCAGTACTTC

size: NA
J: TRBJ2-1
D: NA
V: TRBV5-1
CDR3: CASSLVEGSKTYNEQFF
DNA: TGCGCCAGCAGCTTGGTGGAGGGTAGCAAGACCTACAATGAGCAGTTCTTC

size: NA
J: TRBJ2-7
D: NA
V: TRBV29-1
CDR3: CSVARGGDLSYEQYF
DNA: TGCAGCGTTGCTAGGGGCGGAGACCTCTCCTACGAGCAGTACTTC

size: few
J: TRBJ1-3
D: NA
V: TRBV7-9
CDR3: CASSLAGSGNTIYF
DNA: TGTGCCAGCAGCTTAGCAGGGTCTGGAAACACCATATATTTT

size: NA
J: TRBJ2-5
D: NA
V: TRBV10-1
CDR3: CASSELRPGVSQETQYF
DNA: TGCGCCAGCAGTGAGTTGAGGCCAGGGGTCAGCCAAGAGACCCAGTACTTC

size: NA
J: TRBJ2-1
D: NA
V: TRBV29-1
CDR3: CSVEGSLGREIEQFF
DNA: TGCAGCGTTGAGGGTTCTCTGGGCAGGGAAATAGAGCAGTTCTTC

size: few
J: TRBJ2-5
D: NA
V: TRBV18
CDR3: CASSPGLASEATQYF
DNA: TGTGCCAGCTCACCGGGCCTAGCGTCTGAAGCGACCCAGTACTTC

size: NA
J: TRBJ1-2
D: NA
V: TRBV5-1
CDR3: CASSLQGFDSGYTF
DNA: TGCGCCAGCAGCCTACAGGGATTTGACTCTGGCTACACCTTC

size: NA
J: TRBJ1-4
D: NA
V: TRBV5-6
CDR3: CASSLAVVNEKLFF
DNA: TGTGCCAGCAGCTTGGCCGTTGTAAATGAAAAACTGTTTTTT

size: few
J: TRBJ1-1
D: TRBD1
V: TRBV9
CDR3: CASSALQGASEAFF
DNA: TGTGCCAGCAGCGCATTACAGGGGGCGAGTGAAGCTTTCTTT

size: NA
J: TRBJ1-2
D: NA
V: TRBV4-3
CDR3: CASSQDLDSTGRDGYTF
DNA: TGCGCCAGCAGCCAAGATCTGGATTCGACAGGCCGCGATGGCTACACCTTC

size: few
J: TRBJ2-2
D: NA
V: TRBV5-1
CDR3: CASSLDAFRNTGELFF
DNA: TGCGCCAGCAGCTTGGACGCTTTCCGGAACACCGGGGAGCTGTTTTTT

size: few
J: TRBJ2-1
D: TRBD2
V: TRBV5-1
CDR3: CASSDTSDEQFF
DNA: TGCGCCAGCAGCGATACTAGCGATGAGCAGTTCTTC

size: few
J: TRBJ1-1
D: NA
V: TRBV4-1
CDR3: CASSQVPTEAFF
DNA: TGCGCCAGCAGCCAAGTTCCCACTGAAGCTTTCTTT

size: NA
J: TRBJ2-1
D: TRBD1
V: TRBV29-1
CDR3: CSVSPGQGYNEQFF
DNA: TGCAGCGTCTCTCCGGGACAGGGTTACAATGAGCAGTTCTTC

size: NA
J: TRBJ2-1
D: TRBD1
V: TRBV2
CDR3: CASSGPGQIPNEQFF
DNA: TGTGCCAGCAGTGGACCGGGACAGATTCCTAATGAGCAGTTCTTC

size: NA
J: TRBJ2-3
D: NA
V: TRBV7-2
CDR3: CASSLDFWTVSTDTQYF
DNA: TGTGCCAGCAGCTTAGATTTTTGGACAGTCAGCACAGATACGCAGTATTTT

size: NA
J: TRBJ2-2
D: TRBD2
V: TRBV5-1
CDR3: CASSHPASSGNRGELFF
DNA: TGCGCCAGCAGCCACCCCGCTTCTAGCGGTAATAGGGGGGAGCTGTTTTTT

size: NA
J: TRBJ1-5
D: NA
V: TRBV19
CDR3: CASISGHWDQPQHF
DNA: TGTGCCAGTATCTCCGGACATTGGGATCAGCCCCAGCATTTT

size: NA
J: TRBJ2-7
D: NA
V: TRBV11-2
CDR3: CASSSSEQYF
DNA: TGTGCCAGCAGCTCGTCAGAGCAGTACTTC